What follows describes a single T cell receptor beta chain. Methods used by the authors: Reference gene primers were amplified, and this amplification served to estimate nucleated cell counts. TCRdb's copy holds only in-frame clones and misses some; the assay was immunoSEQ multiplex PCR. V and J calls and clone size are copied from that table; D and trimming were computed from the DNA. This sample has under 130,000 clones, with approximately 89% found just once. The sample originates from a study of blood T cell repertoires in COVID-19. About the study: Samples came from the United States, Italy and Spain, spanning acute and convalescent COVID-19. The analysed material was cDNA or gDNA that came from T cells, B-cell-depleted T cells, or PBMCs.

The ends lost 8 bases at V and 2 bases at J; junction bases unmatched: 5. Germline CDR1 SEHNR, CDR2 FQNEAQ (reference sequence). The CDR3 consists of 13 residues. The source of this sequence is a woman of 80 years or more in a cohort sampled during active COVID-19. The rearrangement links TRBV7-9 to TRBJ1-1, with 7 bases matching TRBD1. Input material: peripheral blood. CDR3 nucleotide sequence: TGTGCCAGCGGGGGACAGACAAACACTGAAGCTTTCTTT. Amino acid sequence: CASGGQTNTEAFF.